These 21 T cell receptor beta chains share one sample of origin, sequenced in a study of blood T cell repertoires in COVID-19. The repertoire was sequenced with immunoSEQ multiplex PCR; TCRdb's copy has only in-frame clones and lacks some. The sample includes under 150,000 clones, around nine tenths of them seen just once. What was sequenced was peripheral blood. The receptors shown here come from a human donor in a cohort sampled during active COVID-19.

This chain connects TRBV19 to TRBJ2-7; perhaps TRBD2 as D (6 bases). V dropped 1 base and J dropped 2 bases, with 15 bases sitting between them. Per the germline V gene, CDR1 is LNHDA and CDR2 is SQIVND (reference sequence). CDR3 length equals 16 residues. CDR3 residues: CASSIVGGIGAYEQYF. The CDR3 bases are TGTGCCAGTAGTATAGTTGGGGGGATTGGGGCCTACGAGCAGTACTTC. The entire variable domain, with the rest obtained from reference TRBV19 and TRBJ2-7, is as follows: DGGITQSPKYLFRKEGQNVTLSCEQNLNHDAMYWYRQDPGQGLRLIYYSQIVNDFQKGDIAEGYSVSREKKESFPLTVTSAQKNPTAFYLCASSIVGGIGAYEQYFGPGTRLTVT.

This clone was counted between two and nine times. The CDR3 protein is CATSQVMGNQPQHF. CDR3 DNA sequence: TGTGCCACCTCACAGGTTATGGGCAATCAGCCCCAGCATTTT. This sequence joins TRBV27 and TRBJ1-5, with D possibly TRBD1 on 5 matching bases. The V gene's germline CDR1 is MNHEY and CDR2 SMNVEV (reference sequence). This CDR3 is 14 amino acids long. V lost 10 bases and J lost 2, with 15 bases in between.

This sequence joins TRBV9 and TRBJ2-3; the match to TRBD2 covers 7 bases. From germline, CDR1 is SGDLS and CDR2 YYNGEE. J gave up 6 bases and V 0 bases, and 7 bases lay outside the gene matches. This CDR3 spans 15 amino acids. CDR3 in amino acids: CASSVGAGVFDTQYF. The CDR3 DNA reads TGTGCCAGCAGCGTAGGGGCGGGGGTCTTCGATACGCAGTATTTT.

The chain has TRBV28 and TRBJ2-7; TRBD1 is a possible D gene (5 bases). The CDR3 runs 14 residues. CDR1 is MDHEN, CDR2 SYDVKM, per germline. V was pared by 2 bases and J by 2 bases, with 10 bases between. As DNA, the CDR3 is TGTGCCAGCAGTTTAAGGGGCCTAACCTACGAGCAGTACTTC. This codes for CASSLRGLTYEQYF. Based on the CDR3 plus reference TRBV28 and TRBJ2-7, the full variable domain is DVKVTQSSRYLVKRTGEKVFLECVQDMDHENMFWYRQDPGLGLRLIYFSYDVKMKEKGDIPEGYSVSREKKERFSLILESASTNQTSMYLCASSLRGLTYEQYFGPGTRLTVT.

The rearrangement uses TRBV3-1 (or the pseudogene TRBV3-2) and TRBJ1-2; TRBD1 might be the D (6 bases). This CDR3 contains 15 residues. V was cut by 4 bases and J by 8 bases, with 20 bases left in between. Germline assignment: CDR1 LGHDT and CDR2 YNNKEL (reference sequence). The CDR3 DNA sequence: TGTGCCAGCAGCCCGACGGGACAAGGAGATAGGGGCTACACCTTC. Its protein product is CASSPTGQGDRGYTF.

The rearrangement links TRBV10-3 to TRBJ1-1; TRBD1 is a possible D gene (6 bases). This CDR3 has 15 amino acids. V lost 8 bases and J 0 bases, leaving 16 bases between the germline ends. Germline loops: CDR1 ENHRY, CDR2 SYGVKD. In DNA, the CDR3 is TGTGCCATCCGGCCGGCAGGGGATATGAACACTGAAGCTTTCTTT. Translation: CAIRPAGDMNTEAFF.

The chain combines TRBV28 with TRBJ2-7, with 11 bases matching TRBD2. J gave up 7 bases and V 4 bases, and 15 bases lay outside the gene matches. The germline V gene has CDR1 MDHEN and CDR2 SYDVKM. This CDR3 has 17 residues. The CDR3, as DNA: TGTGCCAGCAGTTCTCCCGCCTCTAGCGGGAGGATGGGAGAGCAGTACTTC. This gives the protein CASSSPASSGRMGEQYF.

The genes are TRBV21-1 and TRBJ2-1; TRBD2 reflects the table's D call only, with no check against the DNA. TRBV21-1 is shown as a pseudogene. This CDR3 has 13 residues. CDR3 amino acids: CASSCPGTPTQFF. As DNA, the CDR3 is TGTGCCAGCAGCTGCCCGGGTACTCCCACCCAGTTCTTC.

V is TRBV6-5 and J is TRBJ2-3; no clear D gene. The CDR3 length is 16 residues. From germline, CDR1 is MNHEY and CDR2 SVGAGI. V lost 2 bases and J lost 4, with 16 bases in between. The CDR3 is CASSYVRSRGADTQYF. DNA of the CDR3: TGTGCCAGCAGTTACGTGCGGTCCCGAGGCGCAGATACGCAGTATTTT.

This chain connects TRBV29-1 to TRBJ2-7; the match to TRBD2 covers 7 bases. Trimming took 7 bases from V and 7 from J; bases not matched to a gene: 10. The germline V gene encodes CDR1 SQVTM and CDR2 ANQGSEA. The CDR3 sequence is 12 residues long. In nucleotides, the CDR3 is TGCAGCGGGGAGAGCACCGGGGGGGAGCAGTACTTC. It codes for CSGESTGGEQYF.

This sequence joins TRBV3-1 (or the pseudogene TRBV3-2) and TRBJ2-5; TRBD2 matches 9 bases. In germline, CDR1 is LGHDT, CDR2 YNNKEL (reference sequence). The ends lost 6 bases at V and 5 bases at J; junction bases unmatched: 10. This CDR3 spans 15 amino acids. For the CDR3, the DNA is TGTGCCAGCAGTTCTACAAGCGGGGGGTCGGAGACCCAGTACTTC. Its translation: CASSSTSGGSETQYF.

The V and J genes are TRBV27 and TRBJ2-5; perhaps TRBD2 as D (5 bases). The CDR3 contains 14 residues. V was clipped by 2 bases and J by 4 bases, with 11 bases between them. Germline loops: CDR1 MNHEY, CDR2 SMNVEV (reference sequence). The CDR3 sequence: CASSLSPRVETQYF. In DNA form, the CDR3 reads TGTGCCAGCAGTTTAAGTCCGCGGGTAGAGACCCAGTACTTC.

This clone occurred once. The V and J genes are TRBV3-1 (or the pseudogene TRBV3-2) and TRBJ2-5; maybe TRBD1 (6 bases). V lost 5 bases and J 4 bases, leaving 8 bases between the germline ends. CDR1 and CDR2 from the germline V gene are LGHDT and YNNKEL (reference sequence). CDR3 length: 12 residues. The chain's CDR3 is CASSTQGETQYF. The CDR3 nucleotides are TGTGCCAGCAGCACACAGGGAGAGACCCAGTACTTC.

The chain links TRBV7-2 to TRBJ1-5; a possible D gene is TRBD1 (5 bases). This CDR3 is built from 13 residues. CDR1 and CDR2 (germline): SGHTA, FQGNSA. V shed 2 bases and J shed 4 bases, with 6 bases lying between them. In DNA form, the CDR3 reads TGTGCCAGCAGCTTACGGGGGAATCAGCCCCAGCATTTT. It specifies CASSLRGNQPQHF.

The rearrangement uses TRBV7-9 and TRBJ1-5; D is unclear. In germline, CDR1 is SEHNR, CDR2 FQNEAQ (reference sequence). The CDR3 is 13 residues long. Between the trimmed V and J ends, which lost 4 bases and 0 bases, there was a span of 4 bases. The CDR3 nucleotides are TGTGCCAGCAGCTATTATAGCAATCAGCCCCAGCATTTT. Translated, it gives CASSYYSNQPQHF.

Here the CDR3 reads CASSPNKGAETQYF. CDR3 in DNA: TGTGCCAGCTCACCCAATAAGGGGGCAGAGACCCAGTACTTC. The chain recombines TRBV18 with TRBJ2-5; TRBD1 matches 7 bases. The CDR3 covers 14 residues. The germline CDR1 and CDR2 sequences are KGHSH and LQKENI. The V and J ends lost 3 bases and 4 bases, in that order; junction bases with no gene match: 5.

J is TRBJ1-2 and V is TRBV6-5; D is undetermined. CDR3 length equals 14 residues. Germline V gene sequence: CDR1 MNHEY, CDR2 SVGAGI. Trimming took 6 bases from V and 3 from J, leaving 14 bases between them. The CDR3 reads CASSLEVRYYGYTF. The CDR3 region has the DNA TGTGCCAGCAGCCTTGAAGTTCGGTACTATGGCTACACCTTC.

The rearrangement uses TRBV5-1 and TRBJ1-5, with D tentatively TRBD1 (5 bases). Germline CDR1 is SGHRS and CDR2 is YFSETQ. There are 16 residues in the CDR3. Trimming took off 0 bases at V and 5 bases at J, with 15 bases between the two ends. The CDR3 coding sequence is TGCGCCAGCAGCTTGGCCAAGGGGATAGCTGATCAGCCCCAGCATTTT. Translating gives CASSLAKGIADQPQHF.

The chain has TRBV28 and TRBJ1-5; D possibly corresponds to TRBD1 (6 bases). CDR1 and CDR2 from the germline V gene are MDHEN and SYDVKM. Trimming shortened V by 6 bases and J by 3 bases, and 12 bases separated the two germline ends. CDR3 size: 14 residues. The CDR3 protein is CASSLDSLNQPQHF. The CDR3 nucleotides read TGTGCCAGCAGCCTGGACAGTCTCAATCAGCCCCAGCATTTT.

The V and J genes are TRBV18 and TRBJ2-2; D unresolved. The germline V and J ends were trimmed by 1 base and 6 bases, with 9 bases remaining between them. The CDR3 is made up of 14 amino acids. Germline loops: CDR1 KGHSH, CDR2 LQKENI. Here the CDR3 reads CASSPLVGAGELFF. In nucleotides, the CDR3 is TGTGCCAGCTCACCACTCGTCGGAGCCGGGGAGCTGTTTTTT.

This chain connects TRBV3-1 (or the pseudogene TRBV3-2) to TRBJ2-5, with TRBD2 matching 8 bases. This CDR3 spans 15 amino acids. Germline loops: CDR1 LGHDT, CDR2 YNNKEL (reference sequence). V trimming: 0 bases; J trimming: 6 bases; junction bases outside the gene matches: 6. The CDR3 loop is CASSQDGRGGQTQYF. In DNA, the CDR3 is TGTGCCAGCAGCCAAGACGGGAGGGGCGGGCAGACCCAGTACTTC.